This T cell receptor beta chain was documented in a study of neurological immune-mediated disorders. The study's findings and limits: Phylogenetic grouping assigned the repertoires of 18 of 34 multiple sclerosis patients to one related-CDR3 cluster, which constitutes a possible signature.

A note on this clonotype: Antigen unknown. With a much larger clone just one base away, this may be a read error.

Trimming pared 3 bases from V and 6 bases from J, leaving 18 bases between. The CDR3 is 15 amino acids. Germline CDR1 reads SGHAT; CDR2 reads FQNNGV. The cDNA came from 5'RACE, which used 10-nucleotide random UMIs. Each CDR3 protein gets one entry after TCRdb re-called the 5' RACE reads with MiXCR. The sample records 50,000 to 75,000 distinct CDR3 sequences, over 4% being singletons. The chain employs TRBV11-2 and TRBJ2-7, with TRBD2 as a possible D gene (5 bases). The sequence came from a man aged 45-65 years with multiple sclerosis. Sequencing was carried out using PBMCs. The CDR3 loop reads CASSLLGNPAGEQYV. The CDR3 DNA follows: TGTGCCAGCAGCTTGCTTGGAAATCCGGCGGGCGAGCAGTACGTC.